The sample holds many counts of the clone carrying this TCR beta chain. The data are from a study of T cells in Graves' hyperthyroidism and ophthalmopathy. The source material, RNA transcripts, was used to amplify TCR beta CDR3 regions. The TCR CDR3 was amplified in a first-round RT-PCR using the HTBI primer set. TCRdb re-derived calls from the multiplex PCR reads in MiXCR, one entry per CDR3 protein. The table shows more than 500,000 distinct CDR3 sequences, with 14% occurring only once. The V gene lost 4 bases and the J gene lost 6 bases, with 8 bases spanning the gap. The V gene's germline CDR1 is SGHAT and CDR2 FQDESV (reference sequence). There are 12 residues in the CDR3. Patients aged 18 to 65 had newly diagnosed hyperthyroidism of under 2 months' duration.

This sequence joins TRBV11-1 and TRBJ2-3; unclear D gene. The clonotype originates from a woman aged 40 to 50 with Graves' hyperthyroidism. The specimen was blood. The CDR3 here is CASSSFLDTQYF. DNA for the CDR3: TGTGCCAGCAGCTCCTTTCTCGATACGCAGTATTTT.